This T cell receptor beta chain was sequenced for a study of molecular identifiers for immune sequencing clone quantification listed by TCRdb under 2018. The study in broad terms: In a replicate experiment, RNA from roughly 20,000 or 100,000 naive CD8 T cells was split into five aliquots, four of which were sequenced. This methods study benchmarked molecular-identifier clustering-based TCR repertoire sequencing (MIDCIRS) and TCR RNA copy counting, using CD8 T cells to do so.

There are 15 amino acids in the CDR3, from cysteine to phenylalanine inclusive. Only the CDR3 region is kept as DNA, spanning 45 bases read in frame from base 1. Looking up the germline V gene (reference sequence) yields CDR1 SGHKS and CDR2 YYEKEE. The V and J ends are trimmed by 0 bases and 0 bases, leaving 10 bases between them. Overall study results and their limits: When barcode sub-clustering was left out, chimeric consensus sequences inflated TCR diversity, with chimeras reaching as high as 47%. Naive libraries contained spiked-in Jurkat TCR RNA (10 copies' worth), which is not part of the donor repertoire. About 3.1 recovered TCR RNA copies per cell were obtained by modeling, versus roughly 10 by digital PCR, implying a capture efficiency of 25% to 30%. Even against a background of some 920,000 naive CD8 T cells, spiked-in Jurkat TCR RNA amounting to a single cell's worth was reported to be detectable. Highly expanded clone sizes could be underestimated if identical TCR molecules share a barcode. Clones above 20 RNA copies held over 97% of molecules in CMV-specific effector cells but under 1% in naive cells.

This clonotype appeared many times. This receptor's antigen is unknown. Base qualities were left out, and no much larger clone turns up one base away. Naive CD8 T cell libraries were made from approximately 20,000 to 1,000,000 sorted cells using 10%, 30% or 50% of purified RNA. Naive CD8 T cells, defined as CD8+CD4-CCR7+CD45RA+, were FACS-sorted into RLT Plus buffer on a BD FACSAria II. To test detection sensitivity, Jurkat RNA equal to about nine TCR copies was added to samples of about 19,000-1,100,000 naive CD8 T cells. Enrichment of CD8 T cells was done with RosetteSep CD8+ T Cell Enrichment Cocktail plus Ficoll-Paque, and ACK red cell lysis came afterward. The method was PCR. The instrument given in TCRdb is Illumina HiSeq 4000. Bulk TCR libraries were prepared as previously described, using TCR primers listed in Table S5. Purification of total RNA was performed with the Qiagen AllPrep DNA/RNA kit. Before analysis, reads from multiple sequencing runs of the same library were pooled. As for the original processing: Reads were retained only if their TCR constant sequence matched exactly, and those retained reads were trimmed to 150 nt and grouped according to their 12-nt molecular barcodes. Reads within each barcode group were sub-clustered using a 15% Levenshtein threshold, and quality-weighted consensus sequences were constructed for each RNA molecule. Non-functional sequences were filtered out, along with any lower-count sequence sitting one edit away from another sequence. Based on a fit of two negative binomial distributions, barcode sub-clusters having less than 20% of the maximum read count were discarded. The public reads were reprocessed in TCRdb via fastp at Q25 and MiXCR, keeping in-frame beta chains. Under each unique CDR3 protein, matching rows form one entry showing the most common genes and DNA. For this entry, the V and J calls and clone size follow TCRdb and not the study's own pipeline. The sample table lists around 460,000 distinct CDR3 sequences, about a fifth of them with a count of one. The leading ten clones occupy about 0.8% of the sample.

The receptor was derived from a human donor in good health. Some libraries in this study had Jurkat cell RNA spiked in. The chain links TRBV5-5 with TRBJ2-7; perhaps TRBD1 is the D gene, with 5 bases matching. Specimen: naive CD8+ T cells from blood, with Jurkat cell RNA spiked in. Reading the label with the study, this specimen's cell subset or site is: FACS-sorted CD8+CD4-CCR7+CD45RA+ naive T cells. The nucleotide sequence reads as follows: TGTGCCAGCAGCTTGGAGGTCAGGGTCTCCTACGAGCAGTACTTC. It encodes CASSLEVRVSYEQYF.